A selection of T cell receptor beta chains follows, all from one sample in a study of T cell changes during pregnancy in multiple sclerosis. The protocol was immunoSEQ multiplex PCR, while the TCRdb copy is restricted to in-frame clones and leaves out a portion. The profile shows roughly 59,000 clones, about 93% of them singletons. The input for sequencing was peripheral blood, taken in the third trimester of pregnancy. These receptors all stem from a female donor in good health, enrolled as a control in a pregnancy study. The CDR3 runs from the conserved cysteine through the conserved F or W. A D gene is named only where the DNA matches it firmly. Size is omitted from some rows. Given values are once, few, many or a class for expanded clones.

d_call	v_call	clone_size	j_call	cdr3_aa	cdr3_nt
NA	TRBV18	NA	TRBJ2-3	CASSPIGQSTDTQYF	TGTGCCAGCTCACCGATTGGACAGAGCACAGATACGCAGTATTTT
TRBD1	TRBV10-1	NA	TRBJ1-5	CASPKSPGQGAKYSNQPQHF	TGCGCCAGCCCGAAATCTCCGGGACAGGGCGCGAAATATAGCAATCAGCCCCAGCATTTT
TRBD1	TRBV6-1	NA	TRBJ2-7	CASSQGAYEQYF	TGTGCCAGCAGCCAGGGGGCCTACGAGCAGTACTTC
TRBD1	TRBV5-4	NA	TRBJ2-2	CASSLDGQGTGELFF	TGTGCCAGCAGCTTGGACGGACAGGGAACCGGGGAGCTGTTTTTT
TRBD1	TRBV5-6	NA	TRBJ2-7	CASSWPGQTYEQYF	TGTGCCAGCAGCTGGCCGGGACAGACCTACGAGCAGTACTTC
TRBD2	TRBV9	NA	TRBJ2-1	CASTSASGGYNEQFF	TGTGCCAGCACCTCGGCTAGCGGGGGCTACAATGAGCAGTTCTTC
NA	TRBV10-3	NA	TRBJ1-1	CAISVGGYTEAFF	TGTGCCATCAGTGTGGGGGGATACACTGAAGCTTTCTTT
NA	TRBV30	few	TRBJ1-5	CAWSAGNNQPQHF	TGTGCCTGGAGCGCAGGGAACAATCAGCCCCAGCATTTT
NA	TRBV14	NA	TRBJ1-1	CASSQVPSWDNLNTEAFF	TGTGCCAGCAGCCAAGTACCTTCCTGGGACAACCTGAACACTGAAGCTTTCTTT
TRBD2	TRBV28	NA	TRBJ2-1	CASRPGTSGYNEQFF	TGTGCCAGCAGACCCGGGACTAGCGGGTACAATGAGCAGTTCTTC
TRBD2	TRBV16	once	TRBJ2-7	CASSQSRRGYEQYF	TGTGCCAGCAGCCAATCCAGGCGGGGGTACGAGCAGTACTTC
TRBD1	TRBV28	NA	TRBJ1-1	CASRASGTGVTEAFF	TGTGCCAGCAGAGCCTCCGGGACAGGAGTCACTGAAGCTTTCTTT
NA	TRBV18	NA	TRBJ1-1	CASSPLQNTEAFF	TGTGCCAGCTCACCACTCCAGAACACTGAAGCTTTCTTT
TRBD2	TRBV7-2	NA	TRBJ2-7	CASSLARRGGGRYEQYF	TGTGCCAGCAGCTTAGCTCGTCGCGGGGGGGGCCGGTACGAGCAGTACTTC
TRBD2	TRBV9	NA	TRBJ2-3	CASSNSGGAGNTQYF	TGTGCCAGCAGTAATAGCGGGGGGGCAGGGAATACGCAGTATTTT
NA	TRBV6-6	NA	TRBJ1-1	CASSPWGGGGTEAFF	TGTGCCAGCAGTCCGTGGGGGGGCGGGGGCACTGAAGCTTTCTTT
TRBD1	TRBV29-1	NA	TRBJ1-2	CSFWTGGRYGYTF	TGCAGCTTTTGGACAGGGGGCAGATATGGCTACACCTTC
TRBD2	TRBV10-2	NA	TRBJ2-3	CASSDLRRGGPDTQYF	TGCGCCAGCAGTGATTTGCGGCGGGGAGGGCCAGATACGCAGTATTTT
NA	TRBV30	NA	TRBJ2-2	CAWGGDSNTGELFF	TGTGCCTGGGGAGGGGACAGCAACACCGGGGAGCTGTTTTTT
TRBD1	TRBV5-8	NA	TRBJ1-2	CASSLRDRRTNYGYTF	TGTGCCAGCAGCTTGAGGGACAGGAGGACGAACTATGGCTACACCTTC
TRBD1	TRBV29-1	NA	TRBJ1-1	CSVEWDRGWNTEAFF	TGCAGCGTTGAATGGGACAGGGGTTGGAACACTGAAGCTTTCTTT
TRBD1	TRBV28	once	TRBJ1-3	CASSRQGPVYF	TGTGCCAGCAGTCGACAGGGTCCCGTATATTTT
TRBD1	TRBV19	NA	TRBJ2-3	CASRLRQGNTDTQYF	TGTGCCAGTAGACTCCGACAGGGAAACACAGATACGCAGTATTTT
TRBD1	TRBV6-5	NA	TRBJ1-2	CAIREGALTGGYTF	TGTGCCATTCGAGAGGGGGCCCTAACTGGTGGCTACACCTTC
NA	TRBV9	NA	TRBJ2-3	CASSVDGEDTQYF	TGTGCCAGCAGCGTAGACGGGGAAGATACGCAGTATTTT
NA	TRBV28	once	TRBJ2-7	CASTSSYEQYF	TGTGCCAGCACCTCCAGTTACGAGCAGTACTTC
TRBD1	TRBV5-1	NA	TRBJ2-7	CASSRGQDPYEQYF	TGCGCCAGCAGCAGGGGGCAGGACCCCTACGAGCAGTACTTC
TRBD1	TRBV5-1	NA	TRBJ2-7	CASRSGTGIGSSYEQYF	TGCGCCAGCAGATCCGGGACAGGGATTGGGAGCTCCTACGAGCAGTACTTC